The clone carrying this T cell receptor beta chain came up many times. Its cognate antigen is unknown. This CDR3 contains 11 residues. Germline CDR1 and CDR2: KGHDR and SFDVKD. The V end was cut by 4 bases, the J end by 7 bases, with 3 bases between. The data stem from a study of CD8 T cells in ankylosing spondylitis. Study-wide results and caveats: Matched ankylosing spondylitis synovial fluid reportedly contained a significantly enriched population of disease-linked clones. What appeared characteristic of ankylosing spondylitis blood was a TCR beta motif of fewer than ten highly homologous variants.

Quantitative 5'-RACE with molecular barcodes produced the TCR beta libraries. MiXCR, run by TCRdb on the 5' RACE reads, gives a single entry per CDR3 protein. The sample carries roughly 160,000 distinct CDR3 sequences, 11% recorded once. This rearrangement joins TRBV24-1 to TRBJ2-2; D remains unclear. The sample comprised blood, either unsorted or a sorted T cell fraction (not recorded which). This sequence originates from a male donor with ankylosing spondylitis or in good health (not recorded which). CDR3 region: CATSDGGELFF. CDR3 nucleotide sequence: TGTGCCACCAGTGACGGCGGGGAGCTGTTTTTT.